This T cell receptor beta chain was captured by sequencing in a study of T cell repertoires in cytomegalovirus infection. V was cut by 4 bases and J by 0 bases, with 10 bases left in between. CDR1 and CDR2 (germline): SNHLY, FYNNEI. The length of the CDR3 is 14 residues. Using its own MiXCR run on the reads, TCRdb lists one record per CDR3 protein. The sample yields over 150,000 distinct CDR3 sequences, about 17% seen once. Material: CD8+ T cells from PBMCs. V gene TRBV2 combines with J gene TRBJ2-7; the D is unclear. This sequence originates from a human donor in good health (CMV status not recorded). Some clones in this sample may be carry-over from other donors' samples. DNA for the CDR3: TGTGCCAGCAGTGGTGGGGAAAACTCCTACGAGCAGTACTTC. It translates to CASSGGENSYEQYF.